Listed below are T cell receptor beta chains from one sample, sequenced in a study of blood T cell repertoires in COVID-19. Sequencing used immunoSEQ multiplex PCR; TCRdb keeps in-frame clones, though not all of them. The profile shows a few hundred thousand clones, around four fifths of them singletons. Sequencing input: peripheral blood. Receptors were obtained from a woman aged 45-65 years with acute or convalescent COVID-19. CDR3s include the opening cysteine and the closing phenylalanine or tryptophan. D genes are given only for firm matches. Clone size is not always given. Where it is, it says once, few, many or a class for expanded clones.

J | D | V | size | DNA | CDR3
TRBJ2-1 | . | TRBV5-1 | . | TGCGCCAGCAGCGGAGCAGGGTCCTACAATGAGCAGTTCTTC | CASSGAGSYNEQFF
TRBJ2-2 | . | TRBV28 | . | TGTGCCAGCAGATACGACCGGGGCAGGGGAACCGGGGAGCTGTTTTTT | CASRYDRGRGTGELFF
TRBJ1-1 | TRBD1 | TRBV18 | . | TGTGCCAGCTCACTACAGGGGACTGAAGCTTTCTTT | CASSLQGTEAFF
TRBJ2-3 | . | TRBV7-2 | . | TGTGCCAGCAGCTTAGGGGCGGGAGATACGCAGTATTTT | CASSLGAGDTQYF
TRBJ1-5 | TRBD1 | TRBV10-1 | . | TGCCCCCGGGACAGGGAGCCCCCCAATCAGCCCCAGCATTTT | CPRDREPPNQPQHF
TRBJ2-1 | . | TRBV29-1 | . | TGCAGCGTTGTGATTCAGGTGCAGTTCTTC | CSVVIQVQFF
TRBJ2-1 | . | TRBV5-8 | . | TGTGCCAGCAGTTTAGCGCCAAGCTCCTACAATGAGCAGTTCTTC | CASSLAPSSYNEQFF
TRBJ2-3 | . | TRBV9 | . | TGTGCCAGCAGCGTATTAGGGGAAGGAGATACGCAGTATTTT | CASSVLGEGDTQYF
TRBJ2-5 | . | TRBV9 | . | TGTGCCAGCAGCCCGCGCCCGGGGACTTCACATGAAGAGACCCAGTACTTC | CASSPRPGTSHEETQYF
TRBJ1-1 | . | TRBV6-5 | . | TGTGCCAGCAGTACCGAAGCGAAAGCTTTCTTT | CASSTEAKAFF
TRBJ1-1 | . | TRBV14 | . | TGTGCCAGCAGCCGGGGGCTGGACACTGAAGCTTTCTTT | CASSRGLDTEAFF
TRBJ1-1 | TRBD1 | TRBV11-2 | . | TGTGCCAGCAGCTCGTTGGAGGACAGGGAGGTCGCTGAAGCTTTCTTT | CASSSLEDREVAEAFF
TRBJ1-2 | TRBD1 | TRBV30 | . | TGTGCCTGGAATCCGGGACAGCTATCCTATGGCTACACCTTC | CAWNPGQLSYGYTF
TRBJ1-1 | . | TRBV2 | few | TGTGCCAGCAGTGTGCCTTCCAGGAACACTGAAGCTTTCTTT | CASSVPSRNTEAFF
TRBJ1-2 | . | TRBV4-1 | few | TGCGCCAGCAGCCCTTGGAACGGAGCTAACTATGGCTACACCTTC | CASSPWNGANYGYTF
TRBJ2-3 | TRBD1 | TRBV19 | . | TGTGCCAGTAGCGAAGGGGACAGGGGAACAGATACGCAGTATTTT | CASSEGDRGTDTQYF
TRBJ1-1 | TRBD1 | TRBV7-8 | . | TGTGCCAGCAGCTTTTCCGGGACAGTTAACACTGAAGCTTTCTTT | CASSFSGTVNTEAFF
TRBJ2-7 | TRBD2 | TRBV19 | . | TGTGCCAGTAGTATGGACGGAGGATCGCTAGCGGGAATCTACGAGCAGTACTTC | CASSMDGGSLAGIYEQYF
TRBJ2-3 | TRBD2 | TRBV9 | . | TGTGCCAGCAGCGTGACCGCGGGAGGGACAGATACGCAGTATTTT | CASSVTAGGTDTQYF
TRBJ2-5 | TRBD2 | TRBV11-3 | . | TGTGCCAGCAGCGAGAGGGCCGGGGGGAAAGAGACCCAGTACTTC | CASSERAGGKETQYF
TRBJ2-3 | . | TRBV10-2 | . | TGCGCCAGCAGCCCTCTCTCAGGGGAGCGAACAGATACGCAGTATTTT | CASSPLSGERTDTQYF
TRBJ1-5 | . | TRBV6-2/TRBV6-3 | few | TGTGCCAGCAGCCCCGGACAAAGGGGACAGCCCCAGCATTTT | CASSPGQRGQPQHF
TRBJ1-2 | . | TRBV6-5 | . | TGTGCCAGCACCAATAGATATGGCTACACCTTC | CASTNRYGYTF
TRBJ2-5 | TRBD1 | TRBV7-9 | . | TGTGCCAGCAGTTCAGGACAGGGGAGGGGACAAGAGACCCAGTACTTC | CASSSGQGRGQETQYF
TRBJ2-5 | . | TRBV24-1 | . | TGTGCCACCAGTGATCCCGACAGGGAGACCCAGTACTTC | CATSDPDRETQYF
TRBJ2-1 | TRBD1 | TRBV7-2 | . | TGTGCCAGCAGCTTTGGGACAGTCGGAGATGAGCAGTTCTTC | CASSFGTVGDEQFF
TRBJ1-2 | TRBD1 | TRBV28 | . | TGTGCCAGCAGTGCAGGGGGCCGGACCGTTGGCTACACCTTC | CASSAGGRTVGYTF
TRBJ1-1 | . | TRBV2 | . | TGTGCCAGCAGTGAAGATGGGCCCAACACTGAAGCTTTCTTT | CASSEDGPNTEAFF